This TCR beta chain stems from a study of OX40 agonist ivuxolimab in advanced cancers. Study summary: Across the patients, intravenous ivuxolimab was delivered every 2 weeks at 0.01 to 10 mg/kg.

The protocol was immunoSEQ multiplex PCR, while the TCRdb copy is restricted to in-frame clones and leaves out a portion. The sample lists under 20,000 clones, 86% occurring once. A remark on this clone: Antigen: not known.

With V trimmed by 5 bases and J by 4 bases, 9 bases remained unmatched. The CDR3 extends over 15 amino acids. Germline V gives CDR1 SGHTA, CDR2 FQGTGA. General study findings and limits: In general, CD8+ T cells held more expanded clones than CD4+ did, on average.

Specimen: CD4+ or CD8+ T cells sorted from blood, collected in a trial of the OX40 agonist ivuxolimab. The chain links TRBV7-3 to TRBJ1-2; 8 bases are shared with TRBD1. The clonotype comes from an adult with an advanced solid tumor such as melanoma, head and neck, liver or kidney cancer. CDR3 DNA sequence: TGTGCCAGCAGCACCGCGACAGGGGTCGGCTATGGCTACACCTTC. Its protein is CASSTATGVGYGYTF.